One sample yielded the 31 T cell receptor beta chains listed below, sequenced in a study of blood T cell repertoires in COVID-19. The method was immunoSEQ multiplex PCR; TCRdb's version includes in-frame clones alone and lacks a portion of them. The profile shows some 160,000 clones, about 85% of them singletons. Sequencing was done on a sample of PBMCs or T cells enriched from blood (not recorded which). These TCRs come from a woman in her forties who had recovered from COVID-19.

The chain links TRBV9 to TRBJ2-2; D is perhaps TRBD2 (5 bases). V was shortened by 4 bases and J by 1 base, with 14 bases between the two germline ends. This CDR3 is 16 amino acids long. Germline loops: CDR1 SGDLS, CDR2 YYNGEE. The CDR3 DNA sequence: TGTGCCAGCAGCCCCCAAGGTGAGGGGAACACCGGGGAGCTGTTTTTT. This translates into CASSPQGEGNTGELFF.

The gene calls are TRBV27 and TRBJ1-1; D gene unclear. Trimming left V 0 bases short and J 4 bases short, with 9 bases between. The CDR3 has 14 amino acids. From germline, CDR1 is MNHEY and CDR2 SMNVEV (reference sequence). Here the CDR3 DNA reads TGTGCCAGCAGTTTATCAACAGTGGGCACTGAAGCTTTCTTT. Encoded protein: CASSLSTVGTEAFF.

V gene TRBV30 combines with J gene TRBJ2-4; weak D call: TRBD2 (5 bases). Germline V gene lookup returns CDR1 GTSNPN and CDR2 SVGIG (reference sequence). V lost 7 bases and J lost 1, with 23 bases in between. This CDR3 spans 17 amino acids. Here the CDR3 DNA reads TGTGCCTCTCAAGAAGGGTCGGGGAGTTTGGCCAAAAACATTCAGTACTTC. Its protein product is CASQEGSGSLAKNIQYF. The full variable domain, in which reference TRBV30 and TRBJ2-4 provide the parts outside the CDR3, is SQTIHQWPATLVQPVGSPLSLECTVEGTSNPNLYWYRQAAGRGLQLLFYSVGIGQISSEVPQNLSASRPQDRQFILSSKKLLLSDSGFYLCASQEGSGSLAKNIQYFGAGTRLSVL.

This chain connects TRBV29-1 to TRBJ2-6; no clear D gene. The V end lost 6 bases, the J end lost 1 base, and 7 bases lay between the germline ends. The CDR3 extends over 13 amino acids. Germline CDR1 reads SQVTM; CDR2 reads ANQGSEA. CDR3 DNA: TGCAGCGTACAGTATTCTGGGGCCAACGTCCTGACTTTC. Translated: CSVQYSGANVLTF.

The chain uses TRBV7-6 and TRBJ2-2; D might be TRBD2 (5 bases). The CDR3 is 12 amino acids. Germline lookup yields CDR1 SGHVS and CDR2 FNYEAQ. Between the trimmed V and J ends, which lost 3 bases and 6 bases, there was a span of 5 bases. The CDR3 loop reads CASSFGAGELFF. The CDR3 bases are TGTGCCAGCAGCTTCGGGGCCGGGGAGCTGTTTTTT.

This chain joins TRBV29-1 and TRBJ1-6; 9 bases are a match to TRBD1. V lost 3 bases to trimming and J lost 8 bases; unmatched junction nucleotides: 2. CDR1 and CDR2 (germline): SQVTM, ANQGSEA. CDR3 length: 13 residues. The CDR3: CSVEDRGDSPLHF. CDR3 in DNA: TGCAGCGTTGAGGACAGGGGTGATTCACCCCTCCACTTT.

The V and J genes are TRBV19 and TRBJ2-5; D perhaps matches TRBD2 (7 bases). The CDR3 runs to 14 residues. V lost 6 bases, J lost 4 bases, and 15 bases lay in between. Germline V lookup: CDR1 LNHDA, CDR2 SQIVND (reference sequence). As DNA, the CDR3 is TGTGCCAGTAGGCAGGGGATAGCGGGAGAGACCCAGTACTTC. Translation gives CASRQGIAGETQYF.

This clone was counted between two and nine times. The chain carries TRBV30 and TRBJ1-3; TRBD1 aligns across 8 bases. V trimming: 2 bases; J trimming: 4 bases; junction bases outside the gene matches: 4. The germline gives CDR1 GTSNPN, CDR2 SVGIG (reference sequence). The CDR3 consists of 14 residues. The CDR3 loop reads CAWSSNRGGNTIYF. The CDR3 bases are TGTGCCTGGAGTTCCAACAGGGGGGGAAACACCATATATTTT. Looking up the rest from reference TRBV30 and TRBJ1-3 gives the full variable domain: SQTIHQWPATLVQPVGSPLSLECTVEGTSNPNLYWYRQAAGRGLQLLFYSVGIGQISSEVPQNLSASRPQDRQFILSSKKLLLSDSGFYLCAWSSNRGGNTIYFGEGSWLTVV.

V and J are TRBV11-3 and TRBJ2-1; a weak D match, TRBD1 (5 bases). The CDR3 has 15 residues. V lost 1 base and J 0 bases, leaving 7 bases between the germline ends. Germline loops: CDR1 SGHNT, CDR2 YENEEA. CDR3 region: CASSLGTYSYNEQFF. As DNA, the CDR3 is TGTGCCAGCAGCTTAGGGACATACTCCTACAATGAGCAGTTCTTC.

In this sample, this clone turned up once. The chain links TRBV5-4 to TRBJ1-4, with a weak D call TRBD1 (6 bases). Germline lookup yields CDR1 SGHNT and CDR2 YYREEE (reference sequence). Between the trimmed V and J ends, which lost 3 bases and 4 bases, there was a span of 13 bases. The CDR3 spans 15 residues. The CDR3 here is CASSSHRDNNEKLFF. The CDR3 coding sequence is TGTGCCAGCAGCTCACACCGGGACAATAATGAAAAACTGTTTTTT.

The rearrangement joins TRBV5-4 to TRBJ1-2, with TRBD1 matching 11 bases. Germline CDR1 SGHNT, CDR2 YYREEE (reference sequence). Unmatched junction bases numbered 13, after V lost 7 bases and J lost 8 bases. The CDR3 length is 15 residues. The chain's CDR3 is CASGMGGQGARGYTF. The CDR3 nucleotides are TGTGCCAGCGGAATGGGTGGACAGGGGGCAAGAGGCTACACCTTC.

The chain has TRBV7-9 and TRBJ1-2, with 8 positions matching TRBD1. After removal of 5 bases from V and 0 bases from J, the junction contained 8 bases not matched to a gene. Germline CDR1 SEHNR, CDR2 FQNEAQ (reference sequence). The CDR3 runs 16 residues. CDR3 sequence (DNA): TGTGCCAGCAGCATGGTGGACAGGGAACCTAACTATGGCTACACCTTC. It codes for CASSMVDREPNYGYTF.

The chain combines TRBV2 with TRBJ2-3, with 10 bases identical to TRBD2. CDR1 is SNHLY, CDR2 FYNNEI, per germline. V shed 7 bases, J shed 2 bases, and the junction held 9 bases outside the gene matches. The CDR3 totals 16 residues. Here the CDR3 reads CASTWRTSGYTDTQYF. CDR3 DNA: TGTGCCAGCACCTGGAGGACTAGCGGATACACAGATACGCAGTATTTT. Full variable domain (missing parts from reference TRBV2 and TRBJ2-3): EPEVTQTPSHQVTQMGQEVILRCVPISNHLYFYWYRQILGQKVEFLVSFYNNEISEKSEIFDDQFSVERPDGSNFTLKIRSTKLEDSAMYFCASTWRTSGYTDTQYFGPGTRLTVL.

This clone showed up just a few times. The chain joins TRBV2 to TRBJ1-3, with 7 positions matching TRBD1. The length of the CDR3 is 17 residues. Germline V gene sequence: CDR1 SNHLY, CDR2 FYNNEI. V lost 0 bases and J lost 2; bases outside the gene matches: 7. In DNA, the CDR3 is TGTGCCAGCAGTGAAGCTGGCCGCCAGGGGGCTGGAAACACCATATATTTT. Its protein is CASSEAGRQGAGNTIYF.

V gene TRBV24-1 combines with J gene TRBJ1-1; 7 bases line up with TRBD1. Germline CDR1 and CDR2: KGHDR and SFDVKD. The V gene end was trimmed by 4 bases and the J gene end by 0 bases; junction bases not matched to a gene: 4. The CDR3 is made up of 15 amino acids. CDR3 bases: TGTGCCACCAGTGACCGGGGACAGCTGAACACTGAAGCTTTCTTT. It translates to CATSDRGQLNTEAFF.

This clone has a single count. Other DNA sequences of this sample code for an identical CDR3. The chain couples TRBV2 to TRBJ1-1; D call uncertain. Trimming left V 4 bases short and J 0 bases short, with 6 bases between. This CDR3 region has 13 residues. CDR1 and CDR2 (germline): SNHLY, FYNNEI. CDR3 residues: CASSVNMNTEAFF. In nucleotides, the CDR3 is TGTGCCAGCAGTGTCAACATGAACACTGAAGCTTTCTTT. Complete variable domain (other parts from reference TRBV2 and TRBJ1-1): EPEVTQTPSHQVTQMGQEVILRCVPISNHLYFYWYRQILGQKVEFLVSFYNNEISEKSEIFDDQFSVERPDGSNFTLKIRSTKLEDSAMYFCASSVNMNTEAFFGQGTRLTVV.

The rearrangement uses TRBV7-9 and TRBJ2-5; 8 bases agree with TRBD1. The CDR3 totals 15 residues. Trimming removed 6 bases from V and 3 bases from J; junction bases left unmatched: 9. Germline-derived CDR1 and CDR2 are SEHNR and FQNEAQ (reference sequence). CDR3 sequence: CASRVDRAREETQYF. In nucleotides, the CDR3 is TGTGCCAGCAGGGTGGACAGGGCGCGAGAAGAGACCCAGTACTTC. The variable domain in full, with the rest retrieved from reference TRBV7-9 and TRBJ2-5, is DTGVSQNPRHKITKRGQNVTFRCDPISEHNRLYWYRQTLGQGPEFLTYFQNEAQLEKSRLLSDRFSAERPKGSFSTLEIQRTEQGDSAMYLCASRVDRAREETQYFGPGTRLLVL.

The chain joins TRBV5-1 to TRBJ2-3; TRBD2 matches at 11 bases. Per germline, CDR1 SGHRS and CDR2 YFSETQ. The CDR3 extends over 18 amino acids. V gave up 0 bases and J gave up 5 bases; unmatched junction bases: 11. The CDR3 region has the DNA TGCGCCAGCAGCTTGGGTTCTAGCGGGAGGCGCTCTTTAGATACGCAGTATTTT. Its translation: CASSLGSSGRRSLDTQYF.

The sample holds a few counts of this clone. This chain joins TRBV7-6 and TRBJ1-5; D uncertain. In germline, CDR1 is SGHVS, CDR2 FNYEAQ. V dropped 1 base and J dropped 2 bases, with 12 bases sitting between them. The CDR3 is 16 residues long. CDR3 bases: TGTGCCAGCAGCTTAGACTGGGAGTCGGGCAATCAGCCCCAGCATTTT. Translating gives CASSLDWESGNQPQHF.

The chain couples TRBV6-5 to TRBJ2-1; 13 bases are shared with TRBD2. The germline gives CDR1 MNHEY, CDR2 SVGAGI. The CDR3 has 15 amino acids. The V and J ends lost 6 bases and 6 bases, in that order; junction bases with no gene match: 5. The CDR3 nucleotides read TGTGCCAGCAGATATACTAGCGGGGGGGTCAATGAGCAGTTCTTC. It encodes CASRYTSGGVNEQFF.

The V call is TRBV28, the J call TRBJ1-1; no clear D gene. Per the germline V gene, CDR1 is MDHEN and CDR2 is SYDVKM. V was trimmed by 6 bases and J by 4 bases, leaving 21 bases between them. This CDR3 contains 16 residues. The CDR3 sequence: CASRPSSLGLGTEAFF. The CDR3 nucleotides are TGTGCCAGCAGACCCTCTTCTTTGGGCTTGGGCACTGAAGCTTTCTTT.

The chain uses TRBV3-1 (or the pseudogene TRBV3-2) and TRBJ2-7; tentatively, D is TRBD1 (6 bases). The CDR3 contains 15 residues. Germline V lookup: CDR1 LGHDT, CDR2 YNNKEL (reference sequence). V was pared by 3 bases and J by 2 bases, with 14 bases between. For the CDR3, the DNA is TGTGCCAGCAGCCATAGGATGGGACACACCTACGAGCAGTACTTC. It translates to CASSHRMGHTYEQYF.

This sequence joins TRBV19 and TRBJ2-1; TRBD2 matches at 8 bases. The CDR3 is 15 amino acids. The germline V gene encodes CDR1 LNHDA and CDR2 SQIVND (reference sequence). V dropped 3 bases and J dropped 7; count of bases not matched to a gene: 8. CDR3 region: CASSIPGRGANEQFF. The DNA of the CDR3 is TGTGCCAGTAGTATCCCCGGGCGGGGGGCGAATGAGCAGTTCTTC.

As regards this clone: Other DNA sequences in this specimen translate into the identical CDR3. The rearrangement uses TRBV7-9 and TRBJ1-3, with TRBD1 matching 7 bases. Trimming at V came to 3 bases and at J to 4 bases, leaving 0 bases not matched to a gene. There are 13 residues in the CDR3. Germline values: CDR1 SEHNR, CDR2 FQNEAQ (reference sequence). CDR3 loop: CASSLGQGNTIYF. As DNA, the CDR3 is TGTGCCAGCAGCTTGGGACAGGGAAACACCATATATTTT.

The chain uses TRBV5-1 and TRBJ1-1; D unclear. CDR1 is SGHRS and CDR2 is YFSETQ in the germline V gene. V lost 0 bases and J 4 bases, leaving 13 bases between the germline ends. The CDR3 runs to 15 residues. In DNA, the CDR3 is TGCGCCAGCAGCTTGGAGTTTCCAGGCCTCACTGAAGCTTTCTTT. It specifies CASSLEFPGLTEAFF.

This clone was observed once. The V and J genes are TRBV6-5 and TRBJ1-2; D not certain. There are 11 residues in the CDR3. The germline V gene has CDR1 MNHEY and CDR2 SVGAGI. The germline V and J ends were trimmed by 2 bases and 8 bases, with 6 bases remaining between them. CDR3 sequence: CASSYEGGYTF. CDR3 bases: TGTGCCAGCAGTTACGAGGGCGGCTACACCTTC.

This clone has only a few counts. The chain uses TRBV6-4 and TRBJ2-3, with 7 bases matching TRBD2. The CDR3 contains 16 residues. V gave up 0 bases and J gave up 1 base; unmatched junction bases: 4. Germline CDR1 and CDR2: MRHNA and SNTAGT. The CDR3 DNA reads as TGTGCCAGCAGTGACTCGGCGGCGGGGGGCACAGATACGCAGTATTTT. This sequence encodes CASSDSAAGGTDTQYF.

The rearrangement uses TRBV7-8 and TRBJ2-1; tentatively, D is TRBD2 (6 bases). Germline V CDR1 and CDR2: SGHVS, FQNEAQ. The CDR3 loop spans 14 amino acids. V was cut by 7 bases and J by 4 bases, with 14 bases left in between. CDR3: CASIRDSFYNEQFF. CDR3 bases: TGTGCCAGCATCCGGGACTCATTTTACAATGAGCAGTTCTTC.

The chain employs TRBV28 and TRBJ2-6, with D uncertain. V was pared by 4 bases and J by 1 base, with 5 bases between. Looked up from germline, CDR1 is MDHEN and CDR2 is SYDVKM. This CDR3 has 14 amino acids. CDR3 nucleotide sequence: TGTGCCAGCAGTTCCACATCTGGGGCCAACGTCCTGACTTTC. Its translation is CASSSTSGANVLTF.

Remarks on this clone: At one boundary the junction diverges from the germline segment, which might be a read error. The rearrangement uses TRBV5-1 and TRBJ2-5, with 14 bases lining up with TRBD2. This CDR3 comprises 17 residues. Germline V gene data show CDR1 as SGHRS and CDR2 as YFSETQ. This chain's CDR3 is CASSLRLAGGTISRPHF. CDR3 DNA sequence: TGCGCCAGCAGCCTCAGACTAGCGGGGGGGACTATCTCCCGCCCACACTTC. The entire variable domain, with the rest obtained from reference TRBV5-1 and TRBJ2-5, is as follows: KAGVTQTPRYLIKTRGQQVTLSCSPISGHRSVSWYQQTPGQGLQFLFEYFSETQRNKGNFPGRFSGRQFSNSRSEMNVSTLELGDSALYLCASSLRLAGGTISRPHFGPGTRLLVL.

The chain recombines TRBV7-8 with TRBJ2-2; D may be TRBD2 (7 bases). Germline lookup yields CDR1 SGHVS and CDR2 FQNEAQ. Trimming left V 5 bases short and J 5 bases short, with 15 bases between. The CDR3 covers 15 residues. The CDR3 sequence is CASSPGGGGTGELFF. The CDR3 DNA reads TGTGCCAGCAGCCCCGGAGGGGGGGGTACCGGGGAGCTGTTTTTT. Supplemented by reference TRBV7-8 and TRBJ2-2, the full variable domain reads GAGVSQSPRYKVAKRGQDVALRCDPISGHVSLFWYQQALGQGPEFLTYFQNEAQLDKSGLPSDRFFAERPEGSVSTLKIQRTQQEDSAVYLCASSPGGGGTGELFFGEGSRLTVL.